These 20 T cell receptor beta chains were all obtained from the same sample, sequenced in a study of glioma-infiltrating T cells. Amplification of TCR alpha and beta CDR3 regions from RNA used iRepertoire nested multiplex PCR. From the multiplex PCR reads, TCRdb called clonotypes with MiXCR, one entry per CDR3 protein. The data contain roughly 200,000 distinct CDR3 sequences, more than 35% of them seen just once; the ten biggest clones take up about 5.2%. The specimen sequenced was glioma tissue, nonneoplastic brain tissue, or PBMCs (not recorded which). The receptor source for this set is a human donor with low-grade glioma or glioblastoma, undergoing nonglioma brain surgery, or in good health (not recorded which).

The V gene is TRBV2, the J gene TRBJ1-1; 9 bases fit TRBD1. The CDR3 loop spans 14 amino acids. V lost 7 bases and J lost 3; bases outside the gene matches: 6. Germline values: CDR1 SNHLY, CDR2 FYNNEI. Here the CDR3 DNA reads TGTGCCAGCATACGGGACAGGGAAGACACTGAAGCTTTCTTT. Translating gives CASIRDREDTEAFF.

This clonotype was seen a single time. A single base separates this from a much larger clone, so it may be a read error. V is TRBV7-9 and J is TRBJ2-7; possible D gene TRBD2, 6 bases. The germline V gene has CDR1 SEHNR and CDR2 FQNEAQ (reference sequence). This CDR3 is 13 amino acids long. Between the trimmed V and J ends, which lost 5 bases and 8 bases, there was a span of 16 bases. CDR3 DNA: TGTGCCAGCAGCCGGGACTCCCTAGACCAGCAGTACTTC. Its translation is CASSRDSLDQQYF.

This clonotype was seen at least ten times. The V and J genes are TRBV20-1 and TRBJ2-7, with TRBD1 matching over 9 bases. Germline V gene data show CDR1 as DFQATT and CDR2 as SNEGSKA (reference sequence). After removal of 3 bases from V and 2 bases from J, the junction contained 2 bases not matched to a gene. The CDR3 extends over 13 amino acids. CDR3 amino acids: CSASGDRAYEQYF. Here the CDR3 DNA reads TGCAGTGCTAGCGGGGACAGGGCCTACGAGCAGTACTTC.

This chain connects TRBV29-1 to TRBJ2-1; TRBD1 matches 10 bases. Trimming cost V 3 bases and J 8 bases; bases outside gene matches: 4. Germline values: CDR1 SQVTM, CDR2 ANQGSEA. There are 13 residues in the CDR3. DNA for the CDR3: TGCAGCGTTGACGGGACAGGGGTATATGAGCAGTTCTTC. Protein product: CSVDGTGVYEQFF.

The rearrangement uses TRBV5-4 and TRBJ2-7; D is possibly TRBD1 (6 bases). This CDR3 has 17 residues. The V end was cut by 0 bases, the J end by 7 bases, with 23 bases between. Germline-derived CDR1 and CDR2 are SGHNT and YYREEE (reference sequence). CDR3 DNA: TGTGCCAGCAGCTTGGTTGGGACATCGTACCTCCTAAGGGAGCAGTACTTC. It encodes CASSLVGTSYLLREQYF.

The chain is built from TRBV24-1 and TRBJ1-2; 8 bases are a match to TRBD1. The CDR3 spans 15 residues. Germline trimming cut 2 bases from V and 8 bases from J; bases unmatched to any gene: 9. Germline V gene lookup returns CDR1 KGHDR and CDR2 SFDVKD. The DNA for the CDR3 is TGTGCCACCAGTGATTCCCGGACAGGGTTTTTCGGCTACACCTTC. This codes for CATSDSRTGFFGYTF.

The chain is built from TRBV6-1 and TRBJ1-5; D gene ambiguous. CDR1 is MNHNS, CDR2 SASEGT, per germline. This CDR3 spans 13 amino acids. CDR3 nucleotides: TGTGTTAGTGACGAGACCGGGTCTCAGCCCCAGCATTTT. Protein product: CVSDETGSQPQHF.

The gene calls are TRBV29-1 and TRBJ2-1; possibly TRBD2 for D (5 bases). The germline V and J ends were trimmed by 3 bases and 2 bases, with 8 bases remaining between them. This CDR3 has 13 residues. CDR1 is SQVTM and CDR2 is ANQGSEA in the germline V gene. This CDR3 reads CSVDGLTYNEQFF. CDR3 in DNA: TGCAGCGTTGACGGACTCACCTACAATGAGCAGTTCTTC.

A remark on this clonotype: This may be a read error: a much more frequent sequence differs by one nucleotide. The V gene is TRBV3-1, the J gene TRBJ1-6; D gene uncertain. CDR3 length equals 14 residues. V lost 6 bases and J 10 bases, leaving 16 bases between the germline ends. Germline V gives CDR1 LGHDT, CDR2 YNNKEL (reference sequence). CDR3 sequence reads: CASSQSRDWSPLHF. The CDR3 DNA reads TGTGCCAGCAGTCAGTCGAGGGATTGGTCACCCCTCCACTTT.

This clonotype was counted a few times. This sequence joins TRBV5-1 and TRBJ2-3; D is ambiguous. CDR3 length: 15 amino acids. V gave up 2 bases and J gave up 0 bases, with 10 bases separating them. Germline CDR1 reads SGHRS; CDR2 reads YFSETQ. This CDR3 is CASSLETPSTDTQYF. Here the CDR3 DNA reads TGCGCCAGCAGCTTAGAGACGCCTAGCACAGATACGCAGTATTTT.

With respect to this clonotype: A much larger clone lies one base from this, so it may be a read error. The chain combines TRBV20-1 with TRBJ2-7, with D perhaps TRBD1 (5 bases). Deletions cut 0 bases from V and 2 bases from J, with 14 bases between. This CDR3 has 15 amino acids. Germline V gives CDR1 DFQATT, CDR2 SNEGSKA (reference sequence). In nucleotides, the CDR3 is TGCAGTGCTAGAGATCATAAGGGGAAACCCTACGAGCAGTACTTC. Its translation: CSARDHKGKPYEQYF.

The V and J genes are TRBV14 and TRBJ2-3; 10 bases are a match to TRBD2. Trimming removed 4 bases from V and 2 bases from J; junction bases left unmatched: 6. Germline V CDR1 and CDR2: SGHDN, FVKESK. The CDR3 has 16 residues. For the CDR3, the DNA is TGTGCCAGCAGCCCGCTAGCGGGAGTGGACACAGATACGCAGTATTTT. Protein product: CASSPLAGVDTDTQYF.

This chain links TRBV3-1 with TRBJ2-3; D is perhaps TRBD2 (5 bases). The ends were cut back, 3 bases at V and 0 bases at J, with 16 bases in the middle. Germline CDR1 reads LGHDT; CDR2 reads YNNKEL (reference sequence). There are 17 residues in the CDR3. The DNA for the CDR3 is TGTGCCAGCAGCCAGGAGGTGCGATTAGGCAGCACAGATACGCAGTATTTT. Protein sequence: CASSQEVRLGSTDTQYF.

V usage is TRBV29-1 and J usage is TRBJ1-4; tentative D call: TRBD1 (5 bases). The CDR3 consists of 14 residues. Germline V CDR1 and CDR2: SQVTM, ANQGSEA. The ends were cut back, 4 bases at V and 7 bases at J, with 16 bases in the middle. The CDR3 loop is CSVGGRTKTEKLFF. As DNA, the CDR3 is TGCAGCGTTGGGGGGAGGACGAAAACTGAAAAACTGTTTTTT.

This clonotype was picked up many times. The chain has TRBV28 and TRBJ2-3; maybe TRBD2 (5 bases). The V gene's germline CDR1 is MDHEN and CDR2 SYDVKM. Trimming removed 2 bases at V and 1 base at J, with 13 bases between. The CDR3 totals 16 residues. Written as DNA, the CDR3 is TGTGCCAGCAGTTTAGTATTTGGGAGCGGCACAGATACGCAGTATTTT. This sequence encodes CASSLVFGSGTDTQYF.

About this clonotype itself: As the CDR3 is not closed by the conserved phenylalanine or tryptophan, this likely results from a read error. This chain links TRBV28 with TRBJ1-1; D is possibly TRBD1 (5 bases). Trimming removed 6 bases from V and 1 base from J, with 15 bases in between. This CDR3 region has 15 residues. Germline CDR1 MDHEN, CDR2 SYDVKM. CDR3: CASSPYRTRNTEAFL. The CDR3 DNA follows: TGTGCCAGCAGCCCTTACAGGACCCGGAACACTGAAGCTTTCCTT.

This clonotype was seen many times. The V gene is TRBV14, the J gene TRBJ1-2, with D perhaps matching TRBD1 (6 bases). The CDR3 consists of 14 residues. CDR1 and CDR2 (germline): SGHDN, FVKESK. Trimming took 4 bases from V and 7 from J, leaving 16 bases between them. The chain's CDR3 is CASSLRTVTVGYTF. CDR3 DNA: TGTGCCAGCAGCCTTCGGACAGTTACAGTTGGCTACACCTTC.

A remark on this clonotype: This could be a read error, since a much larger clone is one nucleotide away. The chain is built from TRBV18 and TRBJ2-3; 9 nucleotides agree with TRBD1. CDR1 KGHSH and CDR2 LQKENI come from the germline V gene. This CDR3 has 16 residues. CDR3 protein: CARSPQTGGGTDTQYF. The CDR3 bases are TGTGCCAGATCACCCCAGACAGGGGGAGGTACAGATACGCAGTATTTT.

In its sample, this clonotype was seen once. A much larger clone differs by one base, so this may be a read error. The chain joins TRBV7-9 to TRBJ2-5; 8 bases are shared with TRBD2. The CDR3 loop spans 14 amino acids. The V gene end was trimmed by 4 bases and the J gene end by 8 bases; junction bases not matched to a gene: 9. The V gene's germline CDR1 is SEHNR and CDR2 FQNEAQ (reference sequence). The CDR3 reads CASSSGTRGDTQYF. Written as DNA, the CDR3 is TGTGCCAGCAGCTCCGGGACTAGGGGAGATACCCAGTACTTC.

This clonotype was recorded at least ten times. The chain links TRBV15 to TRBJ2-4; tentative D call: TRBD2 (6 bases). V was trimmed by 5 bases and J by 3 bases, leaving 20 bases between them. The CDR3 consists of 17 residues. From germline, CDR1 is LNHNV and CDR2 YYDKDF (reference sequence). Written as DNA, the CDR3 is TGTGCCACCAGCGGAGGATCCATAGCGGACTTCAAAAACATTCAGTACTTC. This gives the protein CATSGGSIADFKNIQYF.